The 5 T cell receptor beta chains given below trace back to one sample, sequenced in a study of blood T cells in healthy people across ages. PCR was performed a second time for roughly 7 to 12 cycles using a sample-barcoded 5' primer and a J-beta primer mix. TCRdb itself ran the 5' RACE reads through MiXCR, one entry per CDR3 protein. The sample lists about 640,000 distinct CDR3 sequences, around 31% occurring once. The sample comprised blood. The receptors here all came from an elderly woman in good health.

The chain uses TRBV29-1 and TRBJ2-7, with 8 bases fitting TRBD1. The germline gives CDR1 SQVTM, CDR2 ANQGSEA. V gave up 5 bases and J gave up 4 bases; unmatched junction bases: 13. The CDR3 extends over 15 amino acids. CDR3: CSVSTYGQGWYEQYF. The CDR3, as DNA: TGCAGCGTTTCCACATACGGACAGGGTTGGTACGAGCAGTACTTC.

The V call is TRBV6-5, the J call TRBJ1-1; no clear D. The length of the CDR3 is 14 residues. Trimming cost V 7 bases and J 3 bases, with 15 bases left between them. Germline CDR1 and CDR2: MNHEY and SVGAGI. Here the CDR3 reads CASNARLGYTEAFF. CDR3 nucleotide sequence: TGTGCCAGCAATGCACGGTTGGGTTACACTGAAGCTTTCTTT.

This clonotype was counted many times. The chain employs TRBV27 and TRBJ2-7; D not certain. The CDR3 has 14 amino acids. Trimming removed 2 bases from V and 0 bases from J, with 8 bases in between. Germline-derived CDR1 and CDR2 are MNHEY and SMNVEV (reference sequence). CDR3 coding DNA: TGTGCCAGCAGTTTAGGTTACGGCTCCTACGAGCAGTACTTC. This codes for CASSLGYGSYEQYF.

This clonotype appeared many times. CDR3 nucleotide sequence: TGCGCCAGCAGCCAAGAAGGGGCGAACACTGAAGCTTTCTTT. Residues: CASSQEGANTEAFF. The chain uses TRBV4-3 and TRBJ1-1; possibly TRBD1 for D (5 bases). Trimming shortened V by 0 bases and J by 1 base, and 6 bases separated the two germline ends. The germline gives CDR1 LGHNA, CDR2 YSLEER. The CDR3 contains 14 residues.

The V call is TRBV24-1, the J call TRBJ1-2; 12 nucleotides line up with TRBD1. Germline CDR1 and CDR2: KGHDR and SFDVKD. V gave up 4 bases and J gave up 3 bases; unmatched junction bases: 5. The CDR3 is 16 amino acids. CDR3 in amino acids: CATSEPGTGGHYGYTF. For the CDR3, the DNA is TGTGCCACCAGTGAACCCGGGACAGGGGGCCACTATGGCTACACCTTC.